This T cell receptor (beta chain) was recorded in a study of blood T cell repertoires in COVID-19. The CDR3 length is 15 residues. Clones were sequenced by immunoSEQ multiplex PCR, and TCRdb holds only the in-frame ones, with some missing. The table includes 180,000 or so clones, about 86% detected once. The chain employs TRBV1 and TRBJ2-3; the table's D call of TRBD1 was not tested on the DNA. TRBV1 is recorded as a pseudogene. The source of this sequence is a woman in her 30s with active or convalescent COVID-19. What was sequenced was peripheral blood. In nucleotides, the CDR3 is TGCACCAGCAGCCACTCCACCAGGGAAGCAGATACGCAGTATTTT. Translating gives CTSSHSTREADTQYF.